Listed here are 17 T cell receptor beta chains from one sample, sequenced in a study of T cells after yellow fever vaccination. TCRdb analysed the 5' RACE reads with MiXCR anew, one entry per CDR3 protein. The table includes around 180,000 distinct CDR3 sequences, about 6.2% detected once. Sample: CD4+ T cells sorted from PBMCs, taken on the day of the first yellow fever vaccination. All receptors come from a man between 18 and 29 years old who received the YFV17D yellow fever vaccine.

In regard to this clonotype: A read error may be the cause here, since a much bigger clone is one base away. The chain employs TRBV6-2 or TRBV6-3 and TRBJ2-1; no clear D. The CDR3 has 12 amino acids. Germline-derived CDR1 and CDR2 are MNHEY and SVGEGT. V lost 6 bases to trimming and J lost 5 bases, with 8 bases between them. DNA of the CDR3: TGTGCCAGCAGCCCCCTGGACAATGAGCAGTTCTTC. This gives the protein CASSPLDNEQFF.

This clonotype was seen only a few times. V and J are TRBV18 and TRBJ1-5, with D possibly matching TRBD1 (6 bases). Germline-derived CDR1 and CDR2 are KGHSH and LQKENI. This CDR3 is built from 12 residues. Between the trimmed V and J ends, which lost 5 bases and 9 bases, there was a span of 11 bases. The CDR3 sequence is CASSTTGMPQHF. CDR3 coding DNA: TGTGCCAGCTCAACCACAGGGATGCCCCAGCATTTT.

This clonotype was seen at least ten times. The chain carries TRBV29-1 and TRBJ2-5; D not resolved. V was trimmed by 6 bases and J by 5 bases, leaving 13 bases between them. The CDR3 length is 12 residues. Germline CDR1 and CDR2: SQVTM and ANQGSEA. CDR3 residues: CSVVPSTETQYF. DNA for the CDR3: TGCAGCGTCGTCCCGAGTACGGAGACCCAGTACTTC.

The rearrangement uses TRBV20-1 and TRBJ1-3; D gene uncertain. Germline-derived CDR1 and CDR2 are DFQATT and SNEGSKA (reference sequence). The V gene lost 1 base and the J gene lost 0 bases, with 10 bases spanning the gap. The CDR3 length is 15 residues. The CDR3 nucleotides are TGCAGTGCTAGAGTCCCCAGAGACTCTGGAAACACCATATATTTT. The encoded protein is CSARVPRDSGNTIYF.

This clonotype was seen only a few times. The CDR3 sequence is CASSPPWDRGQPQHF. The DNA for the CDR3 is TGTGCCAGCAGCCCACCCTGGGACAGGGGACAGCCCCAGCATTTT. V is TRBV5-6 and J is TRBJ1-5, with 10 bases fitting TRBD1. Per germline, CDR1 SGHDT and CDR2 YYEEEE. This CDR3 has 15 amino acids. Losses at the gene ends were 4 bases for V and 7 bases for J; bases not matched to a gene: 8.

The table lists this clonotype with many counts. The rearrangement joins TRBV18 to TRBJ1-2; the match to TRBD1 covers 7 bases. The V gene's germline CDR1 is KGHSH and CDR2 LQKENI. CDR3 size: 15 residues. Trimming took 6 bases from V and 3 from J; bases not matched to a gene: 10. CDR3 protein: CASSPEQGRHYGYTF. The DNA for the CDR3 is TGTGCCAGCTCGCCTGAACAGGGGCGCCACTATGGCTACACCTTC.

This clonotype was counted many times. The chain joins TRBV7-2 to TRBJ2-4; 8 positions match TRBD2. V shed 0 bases, J shed 0 bases, and the junction held 10 bases outside the gene matches. The CDR3 consists of 19 residues. The germline CDR1 and CDR2 sequences are SGHTA and FQGNSA. The CDR3 here is CASSLALARGVLAKNIQYF. The CDR3 coding sequence is TGTGCCAGCAGCTTAGCCTTGGCGCGGGGGGTACTAGCCAAAAACATTCAGTACTTC. Based on the CDR3 plus reference TRBV7-2 and TRBJ2-4, the full variable domain is GAGVSQSPSNKVTEKGKDVELRCDPISGHTALYWYRQSLGQGLEFLIYFQGNSAPDKSGLPSDRFSAERTGGSVSTLTIQRTQQEDSAVYLCASSLALARGVLAKNIQYFGAGTRLSVL.

The V and J genes are TRBV10-3 and TRBJ2-6; D is uncertain. The CDR3 extends over 12 amino acids. Germline CDR1 ENHRY, CDR2 SYGVKD. The V gene lost 8 bases and the J gene lost 2 bases, with 4 bases spanning the gap. Here the CDR3 DNA reads TGTGCCATCGCACCTGGGGCCAACGTCCTGACTTTC. Protein: CAIAPGANVLTF.

This clonotype turned up a few times. The V call is TRBV20-1, the J call TRBJ1-5; D is ambiguous. The germline V gene encodes CDR1 DFQATT and CDR2 SNEGSKA (reference sequence). CDR3 length: 14 amino acids. The CDR3 bases are TGCGGTTGTCAGAAGGGTAATAGCAATCAGCCCCAGCATTTT. Its protein is CGCQKGNSNQPQHF.

This clonotype appeared many times. This chain uses TRBV6-2 or TRBV6-3 with TRBJ1-1; perhaps TRBD1 as D (5 bases). V was pared by 4 bases and J by 5 bases, with 14 bases between. CDR1 is MNHEY and CDR2 is SVGEGT in the germline V gene. This CDR3 has 14 amino acids. The CDR3 region is CASSSRRGGTEAFF. CDR3 DNA: TGTGCCAGCAGTTCCAGGAGGGGTGGAACTGAAGCTTTCTTT.

There are many counts of this clonotype. The gene calls are TRBV3-1 and TRBJ2-1; 7 nucleotides agree with TRBD2. The CDR3 extends over 15 amino acids. Germline loops: CDR1 LGHDT, CDR2 YNNKEL (reference sequence). V dropped 6 bases and J dropped 2; count of bases not matched to a gene: 7. Here the CDR3 reads CASRVGRGAYNEQFF. The DNA for the CDR3 is TGTGCCAGCAGGGTCGGACGGGGGGCCTACAATGAGCAGTTCTTC.

This clonotype was picked up many times. The J gene is TRBJ1-2, the V gene TRBV5-1, with a weak D call TRBD1 (5 bases). There are 13 residues in the CDR3. Trimming stripped 7 bases from V and 1 base from J, with 11 bases between. CDR1 SGHRS and CDR2 YFSETQ come from the germline V gene. The CDR3 bases are TGCGCCAGCCGGGACGGGGATAACTATGGCTACACCTTC. Amino acid sequence: CASRDGDNYGYTF. Drawing the rest from reference TRBV5-1 and TRBJ1-2, the complete variable domain is KAGVTQTPRYLIKTRGQQVTLSCSPISGHRSVSWYQQTPGQGLQFLFEYFSETQRNKGNFPGRFSGRQFSNSRSEMNVSTLELGDSALYLCASRDGDNYGYTFGSGTRLTVV.

This clonotype was observed a handful of times. The V call is TRBV28, the J call TRBJ2-7; D call uncertain. Trimming took 2 bases from V and 6 from J, leaving 11 bases between them. The CDR3 totals 13 residues. The germline CDR1 and CDR2 sequences are MDHEN and SYDVKM. The DNA of the CDR3 is TGTGCCAGCAGTTTAACGTCCAGGACCGAGCAGTACGTC. It yields the protein CASSLTSRTEQYV.

In this sample, this clonotype turned up a few times. V gene TRBV28 combines with J gene TRBJ2-7; possibly TRBD1 or TRBD2 for D (5 bases each). Germline V gene data show CDR1 as MDHEN and CDR2 as SYDVKM. The CDR3 is 10 residues long. Here the CDR3 DNA reads TGTCCCCGGGACCCGAGGGAGCAGTACGTC. Protein sequence: CPRDPREQYV.

The V and J genes are TRBV12-3 or TRBV12-4 and TRBJ1-1, with D unresolved. V was pared by 2 bases and J by 1 base, with 5 bases between. The CDR3 length is 13 residues. The CDR3 loop is CASSLMRNTEAFF. CDR3 DNA sequence: TGTGCCAGCAGTTTAATGAGGAACACTGAAGCTTTCTTT.

The V call is TRBV12-3 or TRBV12-4, the J call TRBJ1-3; D is unclear. This CDR3 spans 13 amino acids. Trimming took off 1 base at V and 4 bases at J, with 5 bases between the two ends. The CDR3 region is CASSLVAGNTIYF. Here the CDR3 DNA reads TGTGCCAGCAGTTTAGTCGCCGGAAACACCATATATTTT.

The chain carries TRBV4-3 and TRBJ2-1; 8 nucleotides align to TRBD2. The length of the CDR3 is 17 residues. Germline V gene data show CDR1 as LGHNA and CDR2 as YSLEER. The V gene end was trimmed by 0 bases and the J gene end by 7 bases; junction bases not matched to a gene: 11. As DNA, the CDR3 is TGCGCCAGCAGCCAAGATCGGGGAGCGGGGGTCTGGAATGAGCAGTTCTTC. This sequence encodes CASSQDRGAGVWNEQFF.